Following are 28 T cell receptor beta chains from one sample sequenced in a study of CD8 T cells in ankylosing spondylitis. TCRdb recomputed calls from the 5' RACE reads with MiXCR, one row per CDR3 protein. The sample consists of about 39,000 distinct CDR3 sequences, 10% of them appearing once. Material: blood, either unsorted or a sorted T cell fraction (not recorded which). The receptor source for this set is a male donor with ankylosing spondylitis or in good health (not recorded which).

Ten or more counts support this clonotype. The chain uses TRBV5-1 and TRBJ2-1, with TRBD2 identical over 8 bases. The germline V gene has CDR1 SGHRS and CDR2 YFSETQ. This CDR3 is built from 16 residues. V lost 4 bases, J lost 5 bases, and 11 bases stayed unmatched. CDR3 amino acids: CASSKTPGLDHNEQFF. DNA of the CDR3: TGCGCCAGCAGCAAGACCCCGGGACTAGATCACAATGAGCAGTTCTTC.

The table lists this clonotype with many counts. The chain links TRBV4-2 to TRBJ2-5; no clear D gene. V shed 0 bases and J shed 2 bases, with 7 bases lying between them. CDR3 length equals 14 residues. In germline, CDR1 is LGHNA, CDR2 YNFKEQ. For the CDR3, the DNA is TGTGCCAGCAGCCAAGAGGAGCTGCAAGAGACCCAGTACTTC. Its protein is CASSQEELQETQYF.

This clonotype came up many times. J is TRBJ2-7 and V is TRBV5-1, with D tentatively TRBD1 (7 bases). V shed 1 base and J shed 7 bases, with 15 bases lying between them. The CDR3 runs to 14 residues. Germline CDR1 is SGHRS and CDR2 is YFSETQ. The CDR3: CASSLLQGGLEQYF. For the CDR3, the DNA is TGCGCCAGCAGCTTGCTTCAGGGGGGTTTAGAGCAGTACTTC.

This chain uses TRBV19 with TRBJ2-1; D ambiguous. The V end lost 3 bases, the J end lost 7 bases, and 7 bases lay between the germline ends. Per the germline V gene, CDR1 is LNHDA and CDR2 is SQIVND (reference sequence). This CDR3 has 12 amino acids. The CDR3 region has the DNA TGTGCCAGTAGTATCGAAGGGAATGAGCAGTTCTTC. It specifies CASSIEGNEQFF. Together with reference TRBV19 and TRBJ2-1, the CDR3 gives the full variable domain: DGGITQSPKYLFRKEGQNVTLSCEQNLNHDAMYWYRQDPGQGLRLIYYSQIVNDFQKGDIAEGYSVSREKKESFPLTVTSAQKNPTAFYLCASSIEGNEQFFGPGTRLTVL.

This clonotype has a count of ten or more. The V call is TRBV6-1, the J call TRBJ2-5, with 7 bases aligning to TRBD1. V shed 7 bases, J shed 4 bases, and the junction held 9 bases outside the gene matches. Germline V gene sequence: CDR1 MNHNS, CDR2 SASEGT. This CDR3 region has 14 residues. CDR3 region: CASKGQLKVETQYF. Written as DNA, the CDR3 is TGTGCCAGCAAGGGACAGCTTAAGGTAGAGACCCAGTACTTC.

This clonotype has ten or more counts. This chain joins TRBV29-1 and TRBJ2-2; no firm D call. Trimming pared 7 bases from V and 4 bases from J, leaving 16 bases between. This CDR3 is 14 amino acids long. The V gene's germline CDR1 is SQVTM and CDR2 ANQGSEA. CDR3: CSATVGFGTGELFF. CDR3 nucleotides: TGCAGCGCCACAGTAGGGTTTGGCACCGGGGAGCTGTTTTTT.

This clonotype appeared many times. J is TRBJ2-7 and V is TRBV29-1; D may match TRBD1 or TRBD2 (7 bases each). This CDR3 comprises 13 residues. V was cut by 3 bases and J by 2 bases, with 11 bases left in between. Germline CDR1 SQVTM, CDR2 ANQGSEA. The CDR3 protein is CSVEQGGAYEQYF. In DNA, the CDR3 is TGCAGCGTTGAGCAGGGGGGGGCCTACGAGCAGTACTTC.

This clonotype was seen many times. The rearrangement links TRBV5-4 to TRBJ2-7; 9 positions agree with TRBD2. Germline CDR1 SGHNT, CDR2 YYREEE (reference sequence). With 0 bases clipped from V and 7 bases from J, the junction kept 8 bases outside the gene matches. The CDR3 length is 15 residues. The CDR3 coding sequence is TGTGCCAGCAGCTTGGGGCGGGAGGGCCTAAGGGAGCAGTACTTC. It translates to CASSLGREGLREQYF. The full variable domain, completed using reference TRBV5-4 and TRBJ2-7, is ETGVTQSPTHLIKTRGQQVTLRCSSQSGHNTVSWYQQALGQGPQFIFQYYREEENGRGNFPPRFSGLQFPNYSSELNVNALELDDSALYLCASSLGREGLREQYFGPGTRLTVT.

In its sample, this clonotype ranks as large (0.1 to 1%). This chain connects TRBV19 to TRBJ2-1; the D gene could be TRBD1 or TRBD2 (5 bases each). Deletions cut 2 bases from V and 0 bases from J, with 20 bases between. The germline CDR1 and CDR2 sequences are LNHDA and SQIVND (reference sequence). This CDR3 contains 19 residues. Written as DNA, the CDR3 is TGTGCCAGTAGTATACCATCGACCGGTGCAGGGAGCTCCTACAATGAGCAGTTCTTC. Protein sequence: CASSIPSTGAGSSYNEQFF. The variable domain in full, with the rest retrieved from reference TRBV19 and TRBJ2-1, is DGGITQSPKYLFRKEGQNVTLSCEQNLNHDAMYWYRQDPGQGLRLIYYSQIVNDFQKGDIAEGYSVSREKKESFPLTVTSAQKNPTAFYLCASSIPSTGAGSSYNEQFFGPGTRLTVL.

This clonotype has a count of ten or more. CDR3 nucleotide sequence: TGTGCCAGCAGTGGTCAGGGGGTGTTGGAGCAGTACTTC. Translated: CASSGQGVLEQYF. This chain connects TRBV25-1 to TRBJ2-7; 7 nucleotides line up with TRBD1. V lost 4 bases, J lost 7 bases, and 7 bases stayed unmatched. Germline CDR1 reads MGHDK; CDR2 reads SYGVNS. CDR3 length equals 13 residues.

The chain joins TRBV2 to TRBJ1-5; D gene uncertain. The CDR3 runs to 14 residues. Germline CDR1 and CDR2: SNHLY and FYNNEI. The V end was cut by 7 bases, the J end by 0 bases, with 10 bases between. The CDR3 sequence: CASKEFLSNQPQHF. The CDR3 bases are TGTGCCAGCAAGGAATTTCTTAGCAATCAGCCCCAGCATTTT. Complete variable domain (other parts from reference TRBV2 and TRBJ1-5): EPEVTQTPSHQVTQMGQEVILRCVPISNHLYFYWYRQILGQKVEFLVSFYNNEISEKSEIFDDQFSVERPDGSNFTLKIRSTKLEDSAMYFCASKEFLSNQPQHFGDGTRLSIL.

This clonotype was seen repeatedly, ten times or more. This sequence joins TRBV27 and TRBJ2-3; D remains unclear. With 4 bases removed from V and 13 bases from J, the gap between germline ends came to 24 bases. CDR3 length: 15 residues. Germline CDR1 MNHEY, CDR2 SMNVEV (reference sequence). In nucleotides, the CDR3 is TGTGCCAGCAGTTCATCTGCCTCGGACCTGCCTGGGAAGTATTTT. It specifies CASSSSASDLPGKYF.

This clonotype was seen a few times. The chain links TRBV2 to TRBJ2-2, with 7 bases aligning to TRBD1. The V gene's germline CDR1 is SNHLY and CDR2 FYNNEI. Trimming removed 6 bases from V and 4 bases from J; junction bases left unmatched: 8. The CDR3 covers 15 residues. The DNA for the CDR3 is TGTGCCAGCAGAGACAGGGCGGTGACCACCGGGGAGCTGTTTTTT. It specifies CASRDRAVTTGELFF.

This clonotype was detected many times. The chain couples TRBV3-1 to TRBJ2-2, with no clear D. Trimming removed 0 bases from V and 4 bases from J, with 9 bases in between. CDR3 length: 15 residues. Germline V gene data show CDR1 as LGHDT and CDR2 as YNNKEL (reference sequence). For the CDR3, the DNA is TGTGCCAGCAGCCAAGAAATCGCTTTCACCGGGGAGCTGTTTTTT. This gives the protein CASSQEIAFTGELFF.

The CDR3 reads CASSFVSGRGGAYEQYF. The CDR3 DNA is TGTGCCAGCAGCTTCGTTTCCGGCAGGGGGGGGGCCTACGAGCAGTACTTC. The chain is built from TRBV5-6 and TRBJ2-7; D might be TRBD1 or TRBD2, each matching 7 bases. V was clipped by 2 bases and J by 2 bases, with 20 bases between them. The CDR3 has 17 amino acids. CDR1 SGHDT and CDR2 YYEEEE come from the germline V gene.

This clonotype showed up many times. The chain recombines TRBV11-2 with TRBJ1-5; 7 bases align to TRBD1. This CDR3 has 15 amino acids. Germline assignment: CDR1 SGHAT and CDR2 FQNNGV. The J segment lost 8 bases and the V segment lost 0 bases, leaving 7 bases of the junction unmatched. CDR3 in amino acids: CASSLDGTAREPQHF. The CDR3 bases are TGTGCCAGCAGCTTAGATGGGACAGCCCGGGAGCCCCAGCATTTT.

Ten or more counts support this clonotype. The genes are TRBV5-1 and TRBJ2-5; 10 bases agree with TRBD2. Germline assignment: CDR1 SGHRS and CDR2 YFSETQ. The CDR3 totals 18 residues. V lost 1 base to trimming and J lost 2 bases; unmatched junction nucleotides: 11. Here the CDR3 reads CASSLSSSGRKGQETQYF. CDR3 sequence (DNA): TGCGCCAGCAGCTTGAGTTCTAGCGGGAGAAAAGGACAAGAGACCCAGTACTTC.

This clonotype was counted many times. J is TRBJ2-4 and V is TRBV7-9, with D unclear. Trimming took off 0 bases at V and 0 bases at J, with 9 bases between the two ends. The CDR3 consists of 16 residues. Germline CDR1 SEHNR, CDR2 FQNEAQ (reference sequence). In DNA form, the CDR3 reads TGTGCCAGCAGCTTAGCAGGGCCTGAAGCCAAAAACATTCAGTACTTC. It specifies CASSLAGPEAKNIQYF.

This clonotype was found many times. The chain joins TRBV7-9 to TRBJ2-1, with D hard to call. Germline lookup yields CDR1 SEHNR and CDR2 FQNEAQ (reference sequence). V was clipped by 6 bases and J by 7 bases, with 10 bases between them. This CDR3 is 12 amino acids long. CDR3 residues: CASSLQDNEQFF. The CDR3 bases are TGTGCCAGCAGTCTTCAAGATAATGAGCAGTTCTTC.

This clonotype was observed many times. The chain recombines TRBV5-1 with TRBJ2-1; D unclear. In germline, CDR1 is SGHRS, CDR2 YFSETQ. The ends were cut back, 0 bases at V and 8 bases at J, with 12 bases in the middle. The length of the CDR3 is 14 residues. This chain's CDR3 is CASSLVVLEDEQFF. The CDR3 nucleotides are TGCGCCAGCAGCTTGGTAGTCCTCGAGGATGAGCAGTTCTTC.

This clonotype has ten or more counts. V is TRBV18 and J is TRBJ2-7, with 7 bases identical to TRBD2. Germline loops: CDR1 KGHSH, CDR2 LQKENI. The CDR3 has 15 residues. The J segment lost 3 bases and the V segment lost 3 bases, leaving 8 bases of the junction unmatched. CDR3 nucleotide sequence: TGTGCCAGCTCACCGCGTCTGGGAGGGGACTACGAGCAGTACTTC. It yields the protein CASSPRLGGDYEQYF.

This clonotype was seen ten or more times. DNA of the CDR3: TGTGCCAGCAGATTGGGGCCATGGACGCAGTATTTT. Protein product: CASRLGPWTQYF. J is TRBJ2-3 and V is TRBV12-3 or TRBV12-4; maybe TRBD1 (5 bases). Deletions cut 6 bases from V and 9 bases from J, with 13 bases between. The length of the CDR3 is 12 residues.

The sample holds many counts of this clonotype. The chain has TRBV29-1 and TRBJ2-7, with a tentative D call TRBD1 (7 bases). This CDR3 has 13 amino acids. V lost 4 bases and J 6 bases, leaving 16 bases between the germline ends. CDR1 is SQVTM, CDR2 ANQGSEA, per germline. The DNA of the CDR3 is TGCAGCGTTGTACGTCAGGGGGGTAGCGAGCAGTACTTC. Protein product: CSVVRQGGSEQYF.

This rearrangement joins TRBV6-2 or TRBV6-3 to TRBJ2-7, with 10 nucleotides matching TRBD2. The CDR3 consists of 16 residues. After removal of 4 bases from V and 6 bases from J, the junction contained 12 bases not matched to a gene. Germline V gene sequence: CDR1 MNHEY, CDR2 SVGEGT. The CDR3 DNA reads TGTGCCAGCAGTTCAGACCTACCGGGACTAGCGACCGAGCAGTACTTC. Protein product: CASSSDLPGLATEQYF.

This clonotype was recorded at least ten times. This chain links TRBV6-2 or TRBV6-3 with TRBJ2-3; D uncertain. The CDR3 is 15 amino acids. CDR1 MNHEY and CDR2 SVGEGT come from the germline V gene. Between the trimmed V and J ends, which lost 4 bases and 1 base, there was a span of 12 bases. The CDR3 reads CASSFNPEGTDTQYF. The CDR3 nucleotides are TGTGCCAGCAGTTTTAACCCTGAGGGCACAGATACGCAGTATTTT.

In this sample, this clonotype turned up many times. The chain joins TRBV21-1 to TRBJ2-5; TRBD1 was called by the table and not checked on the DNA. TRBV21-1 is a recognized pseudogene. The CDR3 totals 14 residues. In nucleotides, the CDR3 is TGTGCCAGCAGCAAAGGAGACAGGGTTTGGACCCAGTACTTC. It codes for CASSKGDRVWTQYF.

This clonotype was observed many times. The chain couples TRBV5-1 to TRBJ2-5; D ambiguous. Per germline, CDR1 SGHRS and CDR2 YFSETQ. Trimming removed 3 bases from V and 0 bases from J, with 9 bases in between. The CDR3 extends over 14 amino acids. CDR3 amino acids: CASSYDGHQETQYF. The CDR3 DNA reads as TGCGCCAGCAGCTACGACGGGCACCAAGAGACCCAGTACTTC. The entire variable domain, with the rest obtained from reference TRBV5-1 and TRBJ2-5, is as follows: KAGVTQTPRYLIKTRGQQVTLSCSPISGHRSVSWYQQTPGQGLQFLFEYFSETQRNKGNFPGRFSGRQFSNSRSEMNVSTLELGDSALYLCASSYDGHQETQYFGPGTRLLVL.

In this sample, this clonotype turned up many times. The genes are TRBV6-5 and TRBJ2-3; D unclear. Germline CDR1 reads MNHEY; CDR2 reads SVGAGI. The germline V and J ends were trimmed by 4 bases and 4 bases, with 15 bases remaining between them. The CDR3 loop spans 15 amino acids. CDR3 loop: CASSLGWVGPDTQYF. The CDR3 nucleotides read TGTGCCAGCAGTTTGGGTTGGGTGGGTCCAGATACGCAGTATTTT.